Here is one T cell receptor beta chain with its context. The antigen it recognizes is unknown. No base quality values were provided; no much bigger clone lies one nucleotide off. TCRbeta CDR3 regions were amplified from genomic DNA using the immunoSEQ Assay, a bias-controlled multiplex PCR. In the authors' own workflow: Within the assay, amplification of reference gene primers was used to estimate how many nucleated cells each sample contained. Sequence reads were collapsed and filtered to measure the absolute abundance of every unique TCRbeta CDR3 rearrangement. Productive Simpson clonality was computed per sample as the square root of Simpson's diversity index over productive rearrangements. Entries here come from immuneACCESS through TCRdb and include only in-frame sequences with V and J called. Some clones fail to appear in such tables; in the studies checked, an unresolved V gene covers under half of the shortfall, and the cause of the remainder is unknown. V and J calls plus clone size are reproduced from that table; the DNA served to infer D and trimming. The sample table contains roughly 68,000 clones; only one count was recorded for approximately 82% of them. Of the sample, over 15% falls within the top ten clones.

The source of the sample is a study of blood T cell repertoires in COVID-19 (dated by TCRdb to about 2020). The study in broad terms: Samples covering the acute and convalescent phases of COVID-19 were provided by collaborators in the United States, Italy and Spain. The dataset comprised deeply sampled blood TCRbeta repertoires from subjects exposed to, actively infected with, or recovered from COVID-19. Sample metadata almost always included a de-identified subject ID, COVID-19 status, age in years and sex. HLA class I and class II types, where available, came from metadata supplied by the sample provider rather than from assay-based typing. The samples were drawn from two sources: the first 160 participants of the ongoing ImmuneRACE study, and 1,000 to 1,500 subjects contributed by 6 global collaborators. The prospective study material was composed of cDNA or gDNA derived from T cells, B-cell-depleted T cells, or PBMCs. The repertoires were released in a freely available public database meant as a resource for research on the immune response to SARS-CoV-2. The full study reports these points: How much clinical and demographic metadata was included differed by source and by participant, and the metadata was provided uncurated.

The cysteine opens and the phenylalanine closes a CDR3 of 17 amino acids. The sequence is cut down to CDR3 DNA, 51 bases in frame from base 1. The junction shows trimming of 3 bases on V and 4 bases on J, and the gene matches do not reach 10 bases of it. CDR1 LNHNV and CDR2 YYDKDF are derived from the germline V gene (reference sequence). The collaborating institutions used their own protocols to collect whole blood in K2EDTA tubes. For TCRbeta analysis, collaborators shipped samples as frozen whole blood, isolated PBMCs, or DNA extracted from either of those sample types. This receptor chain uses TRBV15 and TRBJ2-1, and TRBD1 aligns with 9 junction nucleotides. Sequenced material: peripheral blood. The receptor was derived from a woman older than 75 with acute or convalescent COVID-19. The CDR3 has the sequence CATSSTIRDRAYNEQFF. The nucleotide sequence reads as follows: TGTGCCACCAGCAGTACTATCCGGGACAGGGCGTACAATGAGCAGTTCTTC.